This passage covers 9 T cell receptor beta chains from one sample sequenced in a study of CD8+ T cells in alopecia areata. Sequencing relied on a cDNA template that was reverse transcribed from extracted RNA. TCRdb's table, derived via immunoSEQ multiplex PCR, lists solely in-frame clones and lacks some. The repertoire holds about 130,000 clones, with approximately 58% as singletons. This material consisted of CD4+ T cells sorted from blood, taken at week 0. These TCRs come from a human donor with alopecia areata.

This chain uses TRBV9 with TRBJ1-2, with D possibly matching TRBD1 (5 bases). The CDR3 runs 13 residues. Trimming pared 0 bases from V and 8 bases from J, leaving 11 bases between. CDR1 SGDLS and CDR2 YYNGEE come from the germline V gene. The CDR3 region is CASSVASQGGYTF. CDR3 coding DNA: TGTGCCAGCAGCGTAGCTTCTCAGGGAGGCTACACCTTC.

V gene TRBV5-6 combines with J gene TRBJ2-1, with 9 bases matching TRBD2. V trimming: 2 bases; J trimming: 0 bases; junction bases outside the gene matches: 3. Germline CDR1 and CDR2: SGHDT and YYEEEE. There are 16 residues in the CDR3. CDR3 residues: CASSLPTSGSYNEQFF. CDR3 DNA sequence: TGTGCCAGCAGCTTACCGACTAGCGGCTCCTACAATGAGCAGTTCTTC.

This clone appeared a few times. The chain has TRBV6-5 and TRBJ2-2; D tentatively reads TRBD1 or TRBD2 (6 bases each). V was cut by 4 bases and J by 3 bases, with 15 bases left in between. The germline V gene encodes CDR1 MNHEY and CDR2 SVGAGI. The CDR3 covers 16 residues. The CDR3 region is CASSLGGHIYTGELFF. In DNA form, the CDR3 reads TGTGCCAGCAGTTTGGGGGGACATATCTACACCGGGGAGCTGTTTTTT.

CDR3 sequence reads: CASSLGVGRQGGELFF. The CDR3 DNA sequence: TGTGCCAGCAGCTTAGGGGTTGGACGACAGGGTGGGGAGCTGTTTTTT. The chain recombines TRBV7-2 with TRBJ2-2, with 7 bases that match TRBD1. Germline lookup yields CDR1 SGHTA and CDR2 FQGNSA. This CDR3 is built from 16 residues. V lost 1 base and J lost 8; bases outside the gene matches: 10.

This sequence joins TRBV27 and TRBJ2-1; D not resolved. CDR1 and CDR2 from the germline V gene are MNHEY and SMNVEV (reference sequence). Trimming took 2 bases from V and 6 from J, leaving 8 bases between them. CDR3 length: 13 residues. The CDR3 DNA reads as TGTGCCAGCAGTTTACAGGTGGGCAATGAGCAGTTCTTC. This sequence encodes CASSLQVGNEQFF.

The chain recombines TRBV4-3 with TRBJ2-3, with TRBD2 matching 13 bases. Losses at the gene ends were 4 bases for V and 0 bases for J; bases not matched to a gene: 10. CDR1 is LGHNA, CDR2 YSLEER, per germline. The CDR3 has 19 amino acids. The CDR3: CASSRNTGTSGASTDTQYF. Here the CDR3 DNA reads TGCGCCAGCAGCCGGAATACCGGGACTAGCGGGGCTAGCACAGATACGCAGTATTTT.

The chain uses TRBV4-1 and TRBJ1-2, with D perhaps matching TRBD1 (5 bases). Trimming left V 1 base short and J 6 bases short, with 9 bases between. This CDR3 is built from 13 residues. The germline V gene has CDR1 MGHRA and CDR2 YSYEKL. The CDR3 DNA sequence: TGCGCCAGCAGCCAAGGCCAGGGTAATGGCTACACCTTC. Encoded protein: CASSQGQGNGYTF.

V and J are TRBV5-1 and TRBJ1-1; D is ambiguous. Trimming stripped 0 bases from V and 4 bases from J, with 7 bases between. Germline CDR1 and CDR2: SGHRS and YFSETQ. This CDR3 is 13 amino acids long. This chain's CDR3 is CASSLAQSTEAFF. The CDR3 DNA follows: TGCGCCAGCAGCTTGGCTCAGAGCACTGAAGCTTTCTTT.

The V call is TRBV7-2, the J call TRBJ2-1; no clear D gene. V gave up 5 bases and J gave up 8 bases, with 13 bases separating them. Germline CDR1 reads SGHTA; CDR2 reads FQGNSA. This CDR3 comprises 13 residues. The CDR3: CASSPQVVDEQFF. In DNA form, the CDR3 reads TGTGCCAGCAGCCCCCAGGTGGTCGATGAGCAGTTCTTC. The complete variable domain, with remaining parts taken from reference TRBV7-2 and TRBJ2-1, reads GAGVSQSPSNKVTEKGKDVELRCDPISGHTALYWYRQSLGQGLEFLIYFQGNSAPDKSGLPSDRFSAERTGGSVSTLTIQRTQQEDSAVYLCASSPQVVDEQFFGPGTRLTVL.